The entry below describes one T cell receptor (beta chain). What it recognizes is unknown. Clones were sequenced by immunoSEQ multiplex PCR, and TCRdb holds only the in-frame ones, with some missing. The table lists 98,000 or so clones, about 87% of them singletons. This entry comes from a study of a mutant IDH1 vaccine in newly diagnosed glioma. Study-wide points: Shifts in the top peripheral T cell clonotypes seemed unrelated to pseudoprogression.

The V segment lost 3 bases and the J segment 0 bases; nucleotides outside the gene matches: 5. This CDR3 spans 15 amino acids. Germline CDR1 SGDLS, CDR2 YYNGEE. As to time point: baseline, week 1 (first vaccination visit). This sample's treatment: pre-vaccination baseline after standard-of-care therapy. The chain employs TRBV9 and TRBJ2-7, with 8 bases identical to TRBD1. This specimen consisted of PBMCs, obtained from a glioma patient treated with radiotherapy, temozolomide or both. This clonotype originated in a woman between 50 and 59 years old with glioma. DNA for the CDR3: TGTGCCAGCAGCGCGGGACAGGCTAGCTCCTACGAGCAGTACTTC. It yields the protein CASSAGQASSYEQYF.